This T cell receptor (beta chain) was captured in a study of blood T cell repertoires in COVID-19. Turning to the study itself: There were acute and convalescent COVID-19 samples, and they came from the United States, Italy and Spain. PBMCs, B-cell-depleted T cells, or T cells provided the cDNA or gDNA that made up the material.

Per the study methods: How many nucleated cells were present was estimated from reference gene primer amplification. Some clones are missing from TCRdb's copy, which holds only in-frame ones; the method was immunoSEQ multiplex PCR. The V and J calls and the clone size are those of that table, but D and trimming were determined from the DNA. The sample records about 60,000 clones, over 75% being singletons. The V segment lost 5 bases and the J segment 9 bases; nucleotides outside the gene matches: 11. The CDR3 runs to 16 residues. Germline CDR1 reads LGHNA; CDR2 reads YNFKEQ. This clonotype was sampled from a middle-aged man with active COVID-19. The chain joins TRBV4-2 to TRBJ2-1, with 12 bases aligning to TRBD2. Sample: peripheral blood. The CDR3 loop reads CASSNLAGGQRSEQFF. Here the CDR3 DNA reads TGTGCCAGCAGCAATCTAGCGGGGGGGCAAAGAAGTGAGCAGTTCTTC.